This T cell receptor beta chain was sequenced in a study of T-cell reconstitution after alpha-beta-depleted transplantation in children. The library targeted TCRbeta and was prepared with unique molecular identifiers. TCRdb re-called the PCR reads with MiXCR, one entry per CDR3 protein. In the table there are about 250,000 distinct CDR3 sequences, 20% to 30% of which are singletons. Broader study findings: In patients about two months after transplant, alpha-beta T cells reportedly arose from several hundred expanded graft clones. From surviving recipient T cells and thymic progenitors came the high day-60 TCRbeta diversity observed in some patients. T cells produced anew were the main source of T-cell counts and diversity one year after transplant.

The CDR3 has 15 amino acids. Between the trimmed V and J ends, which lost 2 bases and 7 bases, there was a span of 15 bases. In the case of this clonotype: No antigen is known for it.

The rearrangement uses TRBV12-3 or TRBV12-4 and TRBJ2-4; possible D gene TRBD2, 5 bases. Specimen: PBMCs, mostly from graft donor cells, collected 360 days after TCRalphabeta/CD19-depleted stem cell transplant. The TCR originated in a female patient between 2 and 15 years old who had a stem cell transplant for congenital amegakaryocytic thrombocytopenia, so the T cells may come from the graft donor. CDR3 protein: CASSLRGGVKNIQYF. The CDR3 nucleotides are TGTGCCAGCAGTTTACGGGGTGGGGTAAAGAACATTCAGTACTTC.